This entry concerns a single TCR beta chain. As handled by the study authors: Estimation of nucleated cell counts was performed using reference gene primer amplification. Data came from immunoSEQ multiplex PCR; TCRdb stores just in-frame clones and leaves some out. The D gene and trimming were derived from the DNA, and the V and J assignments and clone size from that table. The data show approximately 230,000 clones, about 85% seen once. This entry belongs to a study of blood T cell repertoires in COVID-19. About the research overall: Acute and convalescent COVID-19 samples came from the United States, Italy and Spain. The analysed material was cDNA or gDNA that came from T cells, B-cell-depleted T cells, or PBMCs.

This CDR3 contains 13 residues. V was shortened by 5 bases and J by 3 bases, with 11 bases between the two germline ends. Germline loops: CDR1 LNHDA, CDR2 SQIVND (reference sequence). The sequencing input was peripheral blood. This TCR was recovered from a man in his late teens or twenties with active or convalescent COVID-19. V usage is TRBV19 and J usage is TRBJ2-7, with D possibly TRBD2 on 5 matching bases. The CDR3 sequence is CASSAGLNYEQYF. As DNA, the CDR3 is TGTGCCAGTAGTGCAGGACTGAACTACGAGCAGTACTTC.